The source of this T cell receptor beta chain is a study of T cell changes during pregnancy in multiple sclerosis. Using immunoSEQ multiplex PCR, the repertoire was profiled, and TCRdb retains in-frame clones only, with some absent. The sample yields 49,000 or so clones, roughly 94% seen once. The length of the CDR3 is 15 residues. Germline V CDR1 and CDR2: SGHKS, YYEKEE (reference sequence). Between the trimmed V and J ends, which lost 4 bases and 0 bases, there was a span of 11 bases. Sequenced material: CD8+ T cells from peripheral blood mononuclear cells, taken before pregnancy. J is TRBJ1-5 and V is TRBV5-5; D is possibly TRBD1 (5 bases). This receptor was taken from a female donor with multiple sclerosis, enrolled in a pregnancy study. CDR3 region: CASSRDSGSNQPQHF. Here the CDR3 DNA reads TGTGCCAGCAGCAGAGACAGTGGTAGCAATCAGCCCCAGCATTTT.